These 25 T cell receptor beta chains were sequenced from one sample in a study of cytomegalovirus exposure and HLA in healthy donors. Amplification used 60 Vbeta primers and 13 Jbeta primers. Repertoires were generated with immunoSEQ multiplex PCR, while TCRdb's copy carries only in-frame clones and drops some. The sample carries approximately 73,000 clones, 60% to 85% recorded once. The specimen was PBMCs. Every receptor here comes from a woman aged 40 to 49 in good health and CMV-seropositive.

The chain joins TRBV5-6 to TRBJ2-3; D is undetermined. The V and J ends lost 0 bases and 6 bases respectively, with 14 bases between them. CDR3 length equals 15 residues. Germline V gives CDR1 SGHDT, CDR2 YYEEEE. CDR3 amino acids: CASSLVADSIDTQYF. For the CDR3, the DNA is TGTGCCAGCAGCTTGGTGGCGGATAGCATTGATACGCAGTATTTT.

The rearrangement uses TRBV7-6 and TRBJ1-2; TRBD1 matches at 7 bases. Losses at the gene ends were 5 bases for V and 4 bases for J; bases not matched to a gene: 10. Germline V gives CDR1 SGHVS, CDR2 FNYEAQ. The CDR3 consists of 15 residues. The CDR3 sequence: CASSPGPGQLYGYTF. In DNA, the CDR3 is TGTGCCAGCAGCCCTGGACCGGGACAGCTCTATGGCTACACCTTC.

The V and J genes are TRBV4-1 and TRBJ2-7, with a tentative D call TRBD2 (5 bases). CDR1 MGHRA and CDR2 YSYEKL come from the germline V gene. The CDR3 sequence is 19 residues long. Trimming took off 0 bases at V and 6 bases at J, with 27 bases between the two ends. As DNA, the CDR3 is TGCGCCAGCAGCCAAGATACCCAATGGGGAGCATACCCCTCTGGCGAGCAGTACTTC. Residues: CASSQDTQWGAYPSGEQYF.

The rearrangement joins TRBV15 to TRBJ2-1; tentative D call: TRBD2 (6 bases). Looked up from germline, CDR1 is LNHNV and CDR2 is YYDKDF (reference sequence). The germline V and J ends were trimmed by 3 bases and 1 base, with 16 bases remaining between them. This CDR3 is 17 amino acids long. The CDR3 reads CATSSVKLAASYNEQFF. The DNA of the CDR3 is TGTGCCACCAGCAGCGTTAAACTAGCCGCGTCCTACAATGAGCAGTTCTTC.

The chain uses TRBV28 and TRBJ1-2; 7 nucleotides align to TRBD1. V lost 3 bases, J lost 6 bases, and 7 bases stayed unmatched. The CDR3 loop spans 14 amino acids. The germline gives CDR1 MDHEN, CDR2 SYDVKM. CDR3 sequence: CASSFLGTVNGYTF. The CDR3 bases are TGTGCCAGCAGTTTCCTAGGGACAGTAAATGGCTACACCTTC.

J is TRBJ2-5 and V is TRBV5-4; D gene uncertain. CDR1 is SGHNT, CDR2 YYREEE, per germline (reference sequence). Trimming pared 1 base from V and 5 bases from J, leaving 24 bases between. The CDR3 has 18 residues. CDR3 in DNA: TGTGCCAGCAGCTTGAAGGTCTGGGCCCAAGATGGCCGGGAGACCCAGTACTTC. The encoded protein is CASSLKVWAQDGRETQYF. Full variable domain (rest looked up from reference TRBV5-4 and TRBJ2-5): ETGVTQSPTHLIKTRGQQVTLRCSSQSGHNTVSWYQQALGQGPQFIFQYYREEENGRGNFPPRFSGLQFPNYSSELNVNALELDDSALYLCASSLKVWAQDGRETQYFGPGTRLLVL.

The V gene is TRBV6-5, the J gene TRBJ2-1; D is unclear. Germline lookup yields CDR1 MNHEY and CDR2 SVGAGI. The CDR3 spans 14 residues. CDR3 sequence (DNA): TGTACCACAGCGAGGTCCGGGTCCTACAATGAGCAGTTCTTC. Translating gives CTTARSGSYNEQFF.

The chain couples TRBV5-6 to TRBJ2-5, with 12 bases matching TRBD2. Germline lookup yields CDR1 SGHDT and CDR2 YYEEEE. This CDR3 region has 15 residues. The J segment lost 4 bases and the V segment lost 4 bases, leaving 5 bases of the junction unmatched. DNA for the CDR3: TGTGCCAGCAGCGCTCGGACTAGCGGGATAGAGACCCAGTACTTC. As protein: CASSARTSGIETQYF.

The chain recombines TRBV4-2 with TRBJ2-7; possible D gene TRBD1, 6 bases. Looked up from germline, CDR1 is LGHNA and CDR2 is YNFKEQ. V gave up 2 bases and J gave up 1 base, with 12 bases separating them. The CDR3 runs to 15 residues. The CDR3 protein is CASSQRLQGSYEQYF. The CDR3 region has the DNA TGTGCCAGCAGCCAAAGACTACAGGGTTCCTACGAGCAGTACTTC.

This clone was counted only a few times. The chain carries TRBV6-4 and TRBJ1-2; 10 bases are shared with TRBD1. J lost 7 bases, V lost 0 bases, and 8 bases had no gene match. Germline CDR1 is MRHNA and CDR2 is SNTAGT. CDR3 length: 16 residues. The CDR3 reads CASSDSIGQGEIGYTF. DNA of the CDR3: TGTGCCAGCAGTGACTCGATCGGACAGGGGGAGATTGGCTACACCTTC.

This clone was seen more than once but under ten times. The chain combines TRBV7-3 with TRBJ2-6, with D perhaps TRBD1 (5 bases). Germline V gene sequence: CDR1 SGHTA, CDR2 FQGTGA. V was pared by 2 bases and J by 3 bases, with 8 bases between. The CDR3 loop spans 15 amino acids. CDR3 sequence (DNA): TGTGCCAGCAGCTTAGAAGGGGTTGGGGCCAACGTCCTGACTTTC. This translates into CASSLEGVGANVLTF. The full variable domain, its missing parts supplied by reference TRBV7-3 and TRBJ2-6, is GAGVSQTPSNKVTEKGKYVELRCDPISGHTALYWYRQSLGQGPEFLIYFQGTGAADDSGLPNDRFFAVRPEGSVSTLKIQRTERGDSAVYLCASSLEGVGANVLTFGAGSRLTVL.

This chain uses TRBV5-4 with TRBJ2-2; TRBD2 matches 11 bases. Losses at the gene ends were 4 bases for V and 3 bases for J; bases not matched to a gene: 2. CDR1 and CDR2 (germline): SGHNT, YYREEE (reference sequence). The CDR3 is 15 residues long. The CDR3 bases are TGTGCCAGCAGCCAACTAGCGGGAGACACCGGGGAGCTGTTTTTT. It is translated as CASSQLAGDTGELFF.

The chain links TRBV25-1 to TRBJ2-5; D gene ambiguous. Trimming cost V 2 bases and J 5 bases, with 15 bases left between them. The CDR3 is 15 residues long. Per germline, CDR1 MGHDK and CDR2 SYGVNS. Here the CDR3 DNA reads TGTGCCAGCAGTGAAGGGTGGTCGCCGCGGGAGACCCAGTACTTC. As protein: CASSEGWSPRETQYF. Full variable domain (rest looked up from reference TRBV25-1 and TRBJ2-5): EADIYQTPRYLVIGTGKKITLECSQTMGHDKMYWYQQDPGMELHLIHYSYGVNSTEKGDLSSESTVSRIRTEHFPLTLESARPSHTSQYLCASSEGWSPRETQYFGPGTRLLVL.

The chain has TRBV5-6 and TRBJ1-2; 7 bases agree with TRBD1. This CDR3 comprises 12 residues. In germline, CDR1 is SGHDT, CDR2 YYEEEE. Trimming took 4 bases from V and 6 from J; bases not matched to a gene: 3. The CDR3 region has the DNA TGTGCCAGCAGCCTAGGGGGCAATGGCTACACCTTC. Its translation: CASSLGGNGYTF. The variable domain in full, with the rest retrieved from reference TRBV5-6 and TRBJ1-2, is DAGVTQSPTHLIKTRGQQVTLRCSPKSGHDTVSWYQQALGQGPQFIFQYYEEEERQRGNFPDRFSGHQFPNYSSELNVNALLLGDSALYLCASSLGGNGYTFGSGTRLTVV.

The gene calls are TRBV6-5 and TRBJ2-2; D uncertain. This CDR3 contains 14 residues. Germline V gives CDR1 MNHEY, CDR2 SVGAGI. V dropped 0 bases and J dropped 3 bases, with 5 bases sitting between them. CDR3 DNA: TGTGCCAGCAGTTACTCGAGAGACACCGGGGAGCTGTTTTTT. As protein: CASSYSRDTGELFF.

This clone was counted between two and nine times. V usage is TRBV28 and J usage is TRBJ1-2; 8 nucleotides align to TRBD1. Unmatched junction bases numbered 15, after V lost 6 bases and J lost 0 bases. CDR1 MDHEN and CDR2 SYDVKM come from the germline V gene. This CDR3 contains 18 residues. CDR3 amino acids: CASSPRALWGQANYGYTF. DNA of the CDR3: TGTGCCAGCAGCCCGAGAGCCTTATGGGGACAGGCTAACTATGGCTACACCTTC.

This rearrangement joins TRBV27 to TRBJ2-7, with D tentatively TRBD2 (6 bases). The V gene's germline CDR1 is MNHEY and CDR2 SMNVEV (reference sequence). The ends were cut back, 7 bases at V and 3 bases at J, with 22 bases in the middle. The CDR3 runs 16 residues. In DNA form, the CDR3 reads TGTGCCAGCACCTTAACGGACTACCCTAAACTCTACGAGCAGTACTTC. Translation gives CASTLTDYPKLYEQYF.

This clone is a singleton in its sample. The chain joins TRBV5-6 to TRBJ1-4; D call uncertain. This CDR3 spans 16 amino acids. Between the trimmed V and J ends, which lost 0 bases and 0 bases, there was a span of 9 bases. CDR1 and CDR2 (germline): SGHDT, YYEEEE. CDR3 sequence reads: CASSLERGTTNEKLFF. The CDR3 DNA follows: TGTGCCAGCAGCTTGGAGCGAGGAACAACTAATGAAAAACTGTTTTTT.

This clone was picked up a small number of times. The V gene is TRBV6-5, the J gene TRBJ2-3; D is possibly TRBD2 (6 bases). The CDR3 totals 15 residues. From germline, CDR1 is MNHEY and CDR2 SVGAGI. Trimming removed 2 bases from V and 6 bases from J, with 15 bases in between. CDR3: CASSYVGGSRDTQYF. CDR3 DNA sequence: TGTGCCAGCAGTTACGTGGGGGGATCGCGGGATACGCAGTATTTT.

V and J are TRBV30 and TRBJ2-4, with D possibly TRBD1 on 6 matching bases. The CDR3 runs 15 residues. V shed 0 bases and J shed 0 bases, with 9 bases lying between them. Germline values: CDR1 GTSNPN, CDR2 SVGIG (reference sequence). CDR3 region: CAWSVQGLAKNIQYF. CDR3 nucleotide sequence: TGTGCCTGGAGTGTACAGGGCCTAGCCAAAAACATTCAGTACTTC.

The rearrangement links TRBV19 to TRBJ2-1; D remains ambiguous. The CDR3 totals 15 residues. Germline lookup yields CDR1 LNHDA and CDR2 SQIVND (reference sequence). V lost 1 base to trimming and J lost 8 bases, with 15 bases between them. CDR3 sequence: CASSIAALVKDEQFF. In nucleotides, the CDR3 is TGTGCCAGTAGTATAGCAGCGTTGGTTAAAGATGAGCAGTTCTTC.

The V call is TRBV6-4, the J call TRBJ1-2; possibly TRBD1 for D (5 bases). In germline, CDR1 is MRHNA, CDR2 SNTAGT. V was cut by 5 bases and J by 6 bases, with 16 bases left in between. This CDR3 is built from 14 residues. The DNA of the CDR3 is TGTGCCAGCAGTCACAATACCGACAGCCATGGCTACACCTTC. Amino acid sequence: CASSHNTDSHGYTF.

The table lists this clone with a count of one. The chain combines TRBV2 with TRBJ1-3; D is ambiguous. Germline V gene lookup returns CDR1 SNHLY and CDR2 FYNNEI. This CDR3 comprises 13 residues. V was cut by 7 bases and J by 8 bases, with 15 bases left in between. In nucleotides, the CDR3 is TGTGCCAGCATCGGCGGGGAAAGGGACACCATATATTTT. Encoded protein: CASIGGERDTIYF.

This clone has only a few counts. J is TRBJ1-5 and V is TRBV4-1; 9 bases line up with TRBD1. CDR1 and CDR2 from the germline V gene are MGHRA and YSYEKL. CDR3 size: 14 residues. V lost 4 bases to trimming and J lost 4 bases; unmatched junction nucleotides: 2. This CDR3 reads CASSLQGANQPQHF. CDR3 DNA sequence: TGCGCCAGCAGCCTACAGGGGGCGAATCAGCCCCAGCATTTT.

The rearrangement links TRBV19 to TRBJ1-5, with TRBD1 matching over 8 bases. Per germline, CDR1 LNHDA and CDR2 SQIVND (reference sequence). The trim removed 1 base at V and 5 bases at J, leaving 7 bases unmatched. The CDR3 has 16 residues. CDR3 sequence: CASSIVLGQGDQPQHF. In DNA form, the CDR3 reads TGTGCCAGTAGTATAGTTCTCGGACAGGGAGATCAGCCCCAGCATTTT.